These 5 T cell receptor beta chains originate from one sample sequenced in a study of blood T cells in healthy people across ages. Together with a sample-barcoded 5' primer, a J-beta primer mix was included in a second PCR lasting about 7 to 11 cycles. TCRdb independently ran MiXCR on the 5' RACE reads; one entry per CDR3 protein. The sample has some 760,000 distinct CDR3 sequences, more than 20% seen once. The sample also formed part of further work on T cells of mothers and their children.

The material sequenced was blood. All receptors come from a boy aged 5-17 years in good health.

The chain couples TRBV29-1 to TRBJ2-5, with D hard to call. The J call may be mistaken, given a closer DNA end match to TRBJ2-7. Germline assignment: CDR1 SQVTM and CDR2 ANQGSEA. The CDR3 covers 13 residues. The CDR3, as DNA: TGCAGCGTTGGAAATCGGTTAGGATACGAGCAGTACTTC. Protein sequence: CSVGNRLGYEQYF.

The J gene is TRBJ2-3, the V gene TRBV7-8; a possible D gene is TRBD2 (6 bases). Germline V gene sequence: CDR1 SGHVS, CDR2 FQNEAQ. CDR3 length: 18 amino acids. The germline V and J ends were trimmed by 5 bases and 2 bases, with 23 bases remaining between them. The CDR3: CASSLYRDSYTSTDTQYF. Written as DNA, the CDR3 is TGTGCCAGCAGCCTCTACCGGGACTCCTATACCTCCACAGATACGCAGTATTTT.

This clonotype appeared once. One end of the junction varies from germline; a read error may be responsible. This sequence joins TRBV10-3 and TRBJ1-2, with 8 bases aligning to TRBD1. CDR3 size: 14 residues. From germline, CDR1 is ENHRY and CDR2 SYGVKD. The CDR3 DNA reads as TGTGCCATCGGGCCCGGGACAGGCCAATATGGCTACCCCTTC. It codes for CAIGPGTGQYGYPF.

This clonotype was seen more than once but under ten times. The CDR3 region has the DNA TGTGCCAGCTCACCACAGGGGCCGAATAGCAATCAGCCCCAGCATTTT. It yields the protein CASSPQGPNSNQPQHF. V gene TRBV18 combines with J gene TRBJ1-5, with D perhaps TRBD1 (5 bases). Looked up from germline, CDR1 is KGHSH and CDR2 is LQKENI. The germline V and J ends were trimmed by 1 base and 0 bases, with 10 bases remaining between them. The CDR3 sequence is 16 residues long.

The V call is TRBV3-1, the J call TRBJ1-2; the D gene is possibly TRBD1 (6 bases). Germline loops: CDR1 LGHDT, CDR2 YNNKEL (reference sequence). V lost 5 bases and J lost 2, with 12 bases in between. The CDR3 extends over 14 amino acids. The CDR3 nucleotides read TGTGCCAGCAGCTTCGGACAGACCAACTATGGCTACACCTTC. This sequence encodes CASSFGQTNYGYTF.